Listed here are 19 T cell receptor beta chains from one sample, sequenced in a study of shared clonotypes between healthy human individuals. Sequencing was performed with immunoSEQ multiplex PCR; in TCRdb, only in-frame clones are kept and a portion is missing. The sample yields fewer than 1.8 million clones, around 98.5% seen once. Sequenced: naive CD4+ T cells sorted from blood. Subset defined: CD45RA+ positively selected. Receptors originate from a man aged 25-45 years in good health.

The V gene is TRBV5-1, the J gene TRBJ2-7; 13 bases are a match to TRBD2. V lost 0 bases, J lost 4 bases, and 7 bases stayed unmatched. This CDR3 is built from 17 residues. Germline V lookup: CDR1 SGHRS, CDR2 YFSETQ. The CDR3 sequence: CASSLAGTSGTLYEQYF. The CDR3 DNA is TGCGCCAGCAGCTTGGCCGGGACTAGCGGGACTCTATACGAGCAGTACTTC.

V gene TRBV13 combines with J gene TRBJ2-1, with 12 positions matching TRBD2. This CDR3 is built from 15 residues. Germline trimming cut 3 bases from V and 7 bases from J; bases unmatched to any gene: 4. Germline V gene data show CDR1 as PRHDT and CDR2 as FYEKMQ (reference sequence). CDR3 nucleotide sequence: TGTGCCAGCAGCTTCATGACTAGCGGGGGAAATGAGCAGTTCTTC. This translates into CASSFMTSGGNEQFF.

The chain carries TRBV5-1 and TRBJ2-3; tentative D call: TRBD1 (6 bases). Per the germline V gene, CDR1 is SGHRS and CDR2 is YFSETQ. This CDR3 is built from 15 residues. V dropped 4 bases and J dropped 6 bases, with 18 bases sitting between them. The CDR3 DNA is TGCGCCAGCAGCCTGGGGGCAGGGGAAGGGGATACGCAGTATTTT. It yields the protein CASSLGAGEGDTQYF.

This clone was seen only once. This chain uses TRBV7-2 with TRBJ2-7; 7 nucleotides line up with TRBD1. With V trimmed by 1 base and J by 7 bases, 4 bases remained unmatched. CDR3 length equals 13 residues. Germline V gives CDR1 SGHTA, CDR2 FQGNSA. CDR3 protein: CASSLGGGGEQYF. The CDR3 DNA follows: TGTGCCAGCAGCTTAGGAGGGGGCGGGGAGCAGTACTTC.

The CDR3, as DNA: TGTGCCAGCTCTCCTGGGAATTACAATGAGCAGTTCTTC. Translating it yields CASSPGNYNEQFF. The chain is built from TRBV7-2 and TRBJ2-1; D unresolved. Trimming stripped 8 bases from V and 4 bases from J, with 12 bases between. The CDR3 length is 13 residues. Per germline, CDR1 SGHTA and CDR2 FQGNSA. Full variable domain (rest looked up from reference TRBV7-2 and TRBJ2-1): GAGVSQSPSNKVTEKGKDVELRCDPISGHTALYWYRQSLGQGLEFLIYFQGNSAPDKSGLPSDRFSAERTGGSVSTLTIQRTQQEDSAVYLCASSPGNYNEQFFGPGTRLTVL.

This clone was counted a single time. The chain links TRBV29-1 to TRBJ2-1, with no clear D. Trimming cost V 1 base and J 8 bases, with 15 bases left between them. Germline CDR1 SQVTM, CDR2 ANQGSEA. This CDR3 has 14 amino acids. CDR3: CSVEAPRSGHEQFF. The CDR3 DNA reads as TGCAGCGTTGAAGCCCCTCGATCGGGCCATGAGCAGTTCTTC.

The CDR3 bases are TGTGCCCGTAAACGGGTGAACACTGAAGCTTTCTTT. Its protein is CARKRVNTEAFF. The chain joins TRBV30 to TRBJ1-1, with unresolved D. CDR3 length: 12 residues. CDR1 and CDR2 from the germline V gene are GTSNPN and SVGIG (reference sequence). Trimming stripped 8 bases from V and 0 bases from J, with 10 bases between.

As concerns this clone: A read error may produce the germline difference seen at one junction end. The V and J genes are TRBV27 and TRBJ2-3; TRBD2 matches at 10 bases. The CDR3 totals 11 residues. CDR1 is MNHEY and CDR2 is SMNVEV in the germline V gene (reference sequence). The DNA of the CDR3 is TGTGCCAGCAGACTAGCGGGACTCGTTCCATTT. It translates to CASRLAGLVPF.

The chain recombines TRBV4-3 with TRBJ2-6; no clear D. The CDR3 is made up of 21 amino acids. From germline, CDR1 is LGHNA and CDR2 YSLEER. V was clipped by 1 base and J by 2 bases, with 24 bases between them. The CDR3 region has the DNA TGCGCCAGCAGCCAAGCCTCCCAAGGTCCAGCTTTAAGAACTGGGGCCAACGTCCTGACTTTC. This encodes CASSQASQGPALRTGANVLTF.

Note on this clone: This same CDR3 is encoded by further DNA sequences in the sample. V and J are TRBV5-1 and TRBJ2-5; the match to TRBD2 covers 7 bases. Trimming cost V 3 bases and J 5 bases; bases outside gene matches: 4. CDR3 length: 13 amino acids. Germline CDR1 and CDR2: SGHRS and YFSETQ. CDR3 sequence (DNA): TGCGCCAGCAGCTGGGCAGCGGGGGAGACCCAGTACTTC. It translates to CASSWAAGETQYF.

CDR3 region: CASSRRSAGVGTGELFF. In DNA form, the CDR3 reads TGTGCCAGCAGCCGAAGATCAGCGGGAGTGGGCACCGGGGAGCTGTTTTTT. This chain joins TRBV27 and TRBJ2-2; 8 nucleotides match TRBD2. The CDR3 is 17 amino acids. J was trimmed by 4 bases and V by 6 bases; bases with no gene match: 13. Germline loops: CDR1 MNHEY, CDR2 SMNVEV (reference sequence).

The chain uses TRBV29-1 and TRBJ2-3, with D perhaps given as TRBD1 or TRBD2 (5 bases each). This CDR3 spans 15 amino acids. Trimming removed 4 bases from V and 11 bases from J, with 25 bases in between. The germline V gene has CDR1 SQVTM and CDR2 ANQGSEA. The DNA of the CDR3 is TGCAGCGTTGCCCAAACTGGGACCTCGGGGATTGGGCAGTATTTT. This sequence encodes CSVAQTGTSGIGQYF.

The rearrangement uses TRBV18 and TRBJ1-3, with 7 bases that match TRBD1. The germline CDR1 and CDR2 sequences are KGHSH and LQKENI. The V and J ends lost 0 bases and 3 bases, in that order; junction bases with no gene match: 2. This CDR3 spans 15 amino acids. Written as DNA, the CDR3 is TGTGCCAGCTCACCACCGGGACAGAATGGAAACACCATATATTTT. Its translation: CASSPPGQNGNTIYF.

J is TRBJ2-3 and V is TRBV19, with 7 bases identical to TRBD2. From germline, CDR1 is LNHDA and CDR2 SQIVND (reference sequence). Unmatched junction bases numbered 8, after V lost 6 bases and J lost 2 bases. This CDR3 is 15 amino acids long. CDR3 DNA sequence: TGTGCCAGTAGAAAATATGGGACTAACACAGATACGCAGTATTTT. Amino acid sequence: CASRKYGTNTDTQYF.

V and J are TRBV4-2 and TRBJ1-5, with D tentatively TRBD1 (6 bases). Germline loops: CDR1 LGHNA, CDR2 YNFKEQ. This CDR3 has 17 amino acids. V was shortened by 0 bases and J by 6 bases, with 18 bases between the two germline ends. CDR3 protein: CASSQDGGGRLGQPQHF. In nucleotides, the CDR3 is TGTGCCAGCAGCCAAGATGGCGGGGGCCGACTCGGTCAGCCCCAGCATTTT.

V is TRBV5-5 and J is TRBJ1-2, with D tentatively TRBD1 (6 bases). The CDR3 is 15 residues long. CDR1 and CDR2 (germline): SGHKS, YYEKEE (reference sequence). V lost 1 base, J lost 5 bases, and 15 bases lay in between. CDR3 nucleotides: TGTGCCAGCAGCTTGACGGCCAGGGGTTTGTATGGCTACACCTTC. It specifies CASSLTARGLYGYTF.

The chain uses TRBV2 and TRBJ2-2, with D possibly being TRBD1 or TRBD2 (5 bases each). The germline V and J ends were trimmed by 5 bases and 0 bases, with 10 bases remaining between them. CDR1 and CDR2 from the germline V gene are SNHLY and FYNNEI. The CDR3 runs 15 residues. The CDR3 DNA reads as TGTGCCAGCAGTACCGGGACGGCGAACACCGGGGAGCTGTTTTTT. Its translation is CASSTGTANTGELFF.

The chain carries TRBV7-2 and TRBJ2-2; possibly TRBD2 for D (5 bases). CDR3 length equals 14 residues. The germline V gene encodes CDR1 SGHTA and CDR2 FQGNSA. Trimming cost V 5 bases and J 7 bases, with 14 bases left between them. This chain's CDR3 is CASSPYNRGGELFF. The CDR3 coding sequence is TGTGCCAGCAGCCCGTACAACCGGGGCGGGGAGCTGTTTTTT. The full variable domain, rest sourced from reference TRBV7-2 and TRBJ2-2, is GAGVSQSPSNKVTEKGKDVELRCDPISGHTALYWYRQSLGQGLEFLIYFQGNSAPDKSGLPSDRFSAERTGGSVSTLTIQRTQQEDSAVYLCASSPYNRGGELFFGEGSRLTVL.

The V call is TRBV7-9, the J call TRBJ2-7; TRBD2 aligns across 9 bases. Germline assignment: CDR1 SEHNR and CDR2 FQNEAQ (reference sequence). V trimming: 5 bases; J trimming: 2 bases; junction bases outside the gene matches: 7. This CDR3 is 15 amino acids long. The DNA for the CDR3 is TGTGCCAGCAGCACCACGACTAGCGGAACCTACGAGCAGTACTTC. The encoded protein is CASSTTTSGTYEQYF.